The 20 T cell receptor beta chains given below trace back to one sample, sequenced in a study of blood T cell repertoires in COVID-19. Sequencing was performed with immunoSEQ multiplex PCR; in TCRdb, only in-frame clones are kept and a portion is missing. The sample gives some 390,000 clones, around 84% of which show up once; 2.5% to 3.5% is in the top ten. The sequenced sample was peripheral blood. The receptors stem from a human donor in a cohort sampled during active COVID-19.

The chain couples TRBV15 to TRBJ2-7, with a possible D match to TRBD2 (7 bases). Trimming took off 7 bases at V and 3 bases at J, with 19 bases between the two ends. The CDR3 spans 15 residues. The V gene's germline CDR1 is LNHNV and CDR2 YYDKDF (reference sequence). The CDR3 here is CATTPRGGYSYEQYF. DNA of the CDR3: TGTGCCACCACCCCGAGGGGGGGGTACAGCTACGAGCAGTACTTC.

The chain is built from TRBV24-1 and TRBJ2-1; 7 bases are a match to TRBD2. In germline, CDR1 is KGHDR, CDR2 SFDVKD. The CDR3 has 22 residues. V was clipped by 9 bases and J by 9 bases; unmatched bases: 37. This CDR3 is CATAPTVGTNRGWVDSRIEQFF. The DNA for the CDR3 is TGTGCCACCGCACCGACGGTGGGGACTAATCGGGGGTGGGTTGATTCGAGGATTGAGCAGTTCTTC.

This chain connects TRBV21-1 to TRBJ2-7; the table calls TRBD1, which could not be checked here. TRBV21-1 is labeled a pseudogene. The CDR3 loop spans 15 amino acids. The CDR3 DNA is TGTGCCAGCAGCGGGGCGGGACAGGGGGCCTACGAGCAGTACTTC. Its translation: CASSGAGQGAYEQYF.

The rearrangement links TRBV5-8 to TRBJ1-4; tentatively, D is TRBD1 (5 bases). The CDR3 runs to 13 residues. V lost 4 bases and J 10 bases, leaving 14 bases between the germline ends. CDR1 SGHTS and CDR2 YDEGEE come from the germline V gene. CDR3 protein: CASSAQGRGKLFF. The CDR3 coding sequence is TGTGCCAGCAGCGCCCAGGGTCGCGGAAAACTGTTTTTT.

The chain is built from TRBV30 and TRBJ2-1, with a possible D match to TRBD2 (6 bases). This CDR3 region has 13 residues. Germline V CDR1 and CDR2: GTSNPN, SVGIG (reference sequence). Trimming took off 1 base at V and 5 bases at J, with 9 bases between the two ends. The CDR3 region has the DNA TGTGCCTGGAGTGGGAGGGTCGACAATGAGCAGTTCTTC. This sequence encodes CAWSGRVDNEQFF.

The V call is TRBV18, the J call TRBJ2-7; 10 nucleotides line up with TRBD1. J gave up 5 bases and V 2 bases, and 3 bases lay outside the gene matches. CDR3 length: 14 amino acids. CDR1 KGHSH and CDR2 LQKENI come from the germline V gene. The CDR3 nucleotides are TGTGCCAGCTCACCAGGGACAGGGGCTCACGAGCAGTACTTC. It specifies CASSPGTGAHEQYF.

The chain joins TRBV5-1 to TRBJ2-7; a weak D match, TRBD1 (6 bases). Trimming stripped 0 bases from V and 6 bases from J, with 10 bases between. CDR1 SGHRS and CDR2 YFSETQ come from the germline V gene. The length of the CDR3 is 13 residues. The CDR3: CASSLGGQGEQYF. CDR3 nucleotides: TGCGCCAGCAGCTTGGGGGGGCAGGGCGAGCAGTACTTC.

The chain uses TRBV9 and TRBJ2-2; the match to TRBD1 covers 8 bases. Germline V gene lookup returns CDR1 SGDLS and CDR2 YYNGEE. CDR3 length: 17 amino acids. J gave up 1 base and V 0 bases, and 5 bases lay outside the gene matches. In DNA, the CDR3 is TGTGCCAGCAGCGTAGATACAGGGGGTAGGAACACCGGGGAGCTGTTTTTT. This gives the protein CASSVDTGGRNTGELFF.

The chain combines TRBV5-1 with TRBJ2-1; 11 nucleotides line up with TRBD2. Germline loops: CDR1 SGHRS, CDR2 YFSETQ. The CDR3 has 15 amino acids. J was trimmed by 7 bases and V by 1 base; bases with no gene match: 4. CDR3 sequence reads: CASSLRLAGKNEQFF. In nucleotides, the CDR3 is TGCGCCAGCAGCTTGAGACTAGCGGGGAAGAATGAGCAGTTCTTC.

The chain has TRBV2 and TRBJ2-2; D gene unclear. Germline CDR1 reads SNHLY; CDR2 reads FYNNEI. This CDR3 is 12 amino acids long. The V and J ends lost 8 bases and 7 bases respectively, with 11 bases between them. The CDR3 DNA reads as TGTGCCAGCGAGACAATTTTCGGGGAGCTGTTTTTT. Its protein product is CASETIFGELFF. The full variable domain, rest sourced from reference TRBV2 and TRBJ2-2, is EPEVTQTPSHQVTQMGQEVILRCVPISNHLYFYWYRQILGQKVEFLVSFYNNEISEKSEIFDDQFSVERPDGSNFTLKIRSTKLEDSAMYFCASETIFGELFFGEGSRLTVL.

The count of this clone is one. The rearrangement links TRBV20-1 to TRBJ1-2, with 7 bases that match TRBD1. This CDR3 has 17 amino acids. CDR1 DFQATT and CDR2 SNEGSKA come from the germline V gene (reference sequence). V shed 3 bases and J 7 bases; nucleotides not matched to a gene: 20. This CDR3 is CSASISQYRGVGSGYTF. The CDR3 DNA reads TGCAGTGCTAGTATATCCCAATACAGGGGAGTAGGGAGTGGCTACACCTTC.

The V call is TRBV7-9, the J call TRBJ1-2; TRBD1 matches 10 bases. CDR3 length equals 16 residues. Germline V gene sequence: CDR1 SEHNR, CDR2 FQNEAQ (reference sequence). The V gene end was trimmed by 5 bases and the J gene end by 4 bases; junction bases not matched to a gene: 10. The CDR3 coding sequence is TGTGCCAGCAGCCCCGGGACAGGGGATATGAGCTATGGCTACACCTTC. Its protein product is CASSPGTGDMSYGYTF. The full variable domain, its missing parts supplied by reference TRBV7-9 and TRBJ1-2, is DTGVSQNPRHKITKRGQNVTFRCDPISEHNRLYWYRQTLGQGPEFLTYFQNEAQLEKSRLLSDRFSAERPKGSFSTLEIQRTEQGDSAMYLCASSPGTGDMSYGYTFGSGTRLTVV.

V usage is TRBV6-5 and J usage is TRBJ2-2; TRBD2 is a possible D gene (5 bases). The CDR3 has 15 residues. Germline-derived CDR1 and CDR2 are MNHEY and SVGAGI. Between the trimmed V and J ends, which lost 0 bases and 6 bases, there was a span of 11 bases. The CDR3 coding sequence is TGTGCCAGCAGTTACTCGTTCGGGATACCCGGGGAGCTGTTTTTT. This encodes CASSYSFGIPGELFF.

The chain links TRBV14 to TRBJ1-5; 7 bases agree with TRBD1. The V gene end was trimmed by 0 bases and the J gene end by 5 bases; junction bases not matched to a gene: 7. The CDR3 spans 16 residues. CDR1 SGHDN and CDR2 FVKESK come from the germline V gene. In DNA form, the CDR3 reads TGTGCCAGCAGCCAAGAGACAGGGAATAGGTATCAGCCCCAGCATTTT. It yields the protein CASSQETGNRYQPQHF.

In its sample, this clone was seen once. This chain links TRBV10-3 with TRBJ2-1; 12 nucleotides match TRBD2. Germline V gene sequence: CDR1 ENHRY, CDR2 SYGVKD. The CDR3 is made up of 14 amino acids. After removal of 7 bases from V and 10 bases from J, the junction contained 8 bases not matched to a gene. CDR3 nucleotides: TGTGCCATCAATATGCTAGCGGGGGGGGAAGAGCAGTTCTTC. Amino acid sequence: CAINMLAGGEEQFF.

The chain joins TRBV5-1 to TRBJ1-2; 10 bases are shared with TRBD1. The length of the CDR3 is 14 residues. V was clipped by 4 bases and J by 3 bases; unmatched bases: 3. Germline V gene data show CDR1 as SGHRS and CDR2 as YFSETQ. The CDR3 sequence is CASSTTGGDYGYTF. The CDR3 bases are TGCGCCAGCAGCACGACAGGGGGCGACTATGGCTACACCTTC. Full variable domain (rest looked up from reference TRBV5-1 and TRBJ1-2): KAGVTQTPRYLIKTRGQQVTLSCSPISGHRSVSWYQQTPGQGLQFLFEYFSETQRNKGNFPGRFSGRQFSNSRSEMNVSTLELGDSALYLCASSTTGGDYGYTFGSGTRLTVV.

This chain joins TRBV13 and TRBJ2-7, with 11 bases identical to TRBD2. The CDR3 loop spans 14 amino acids. Germline CDR1 is PRHDT and CDR2 is FYEKMQ (reference sequence). Trimming took 5 bases from V and 7 from J; bases not matched to a gene: 7. The CDR3 DNA follows: TGTGCCAGCAGCAGACTACTAGCGGGAGTTGAGCAGTACTTC. It specifies CASSRLLAGVEQYF.

V is TRBV5-1 and J is TRBJ1-1; possibly TRBD1 for D (5 bases). The CDR3 loop spans 14 amino acids. Looked up from germline, CDR1 is SGHRS and CDR2 is YFSETQ. V lost 1 base and J 3 bases, leaving 10 bases between the germline ends. The CDR3 sequence is CASSLRGQDTEAFF. The CDR3 DNA reads TGCGCCAGCAGCTTGAGGGGTCAGGACACTGAAGCTTTCTTT.

The genes are TRBV30 and TRBJ2-2; 8 bases align to TRBD2. Germline CDR1 and CDR2: GTSNPN and SVGIG (reference sequence). Losses at the gene ends were 4 bases for V and 4 bases for J; bases not matched to a gene: 5. This CDR3 contains 14 residues. The CDR3 region has the DNA TGTGCCTGGAAGCGACTAGCGTTCACCGGGGAGCTGTTTTTT. Translated, it gives CAWKRLAFTGELFF. Complete variable domain (other parts from reference TRBV30 and TRBJ2-2): SQTIHQWPATLVQPVGSPLSLECTVEGTSNPNLYWYRQAAGRGLQLLFYSVGIGQISSEVPQNLSASRPQDRQFILSSKKLLLSDSGFYLCAWKRLAFTGELFFGEGSRLTVL.

CDR3 protein: CATSDPLGAGTQFF. Here the CDR3 DNA reads TGTGCCACCAGTGATCCCCTGGGAGCCGGCACTCAGTTCTTC. The rearrangement joins TRBV24-1 to TRBJ2-1; possibly TRBD2 for D (5 bases). This CDR3 has 14 residues. Deletions cut 3 bases from V and 13 bases from J, with 18 bases between. From germline, CDR1 is KGHDR and CDR2 SFDVKD.